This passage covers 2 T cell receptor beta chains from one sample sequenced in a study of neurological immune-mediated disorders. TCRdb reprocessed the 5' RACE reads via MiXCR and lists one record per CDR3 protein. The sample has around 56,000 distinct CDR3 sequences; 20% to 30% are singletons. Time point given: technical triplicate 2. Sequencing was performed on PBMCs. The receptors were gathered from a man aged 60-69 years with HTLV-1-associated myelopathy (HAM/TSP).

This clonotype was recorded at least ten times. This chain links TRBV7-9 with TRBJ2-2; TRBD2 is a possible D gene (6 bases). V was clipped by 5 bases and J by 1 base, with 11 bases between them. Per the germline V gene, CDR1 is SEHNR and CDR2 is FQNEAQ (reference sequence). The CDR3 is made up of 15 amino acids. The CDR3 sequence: CASSRSGRNTGELFF. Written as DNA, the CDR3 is TGTGCCAGCAGCCGGAGCGGGCGGAACACCGGGGAGCTGTTTTTT.

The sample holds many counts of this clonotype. The chain's CDR3 is CSLAPGLFAGEQFF. In nucleotides, the CDR3 is TGCAGCTTAGCGCCGGGACTCTTCGCGGGGGAGCAGTTCTTC. The chain is built from TRBV29-1 and TRBJ2-1; possible D gene TRBD2, 6 bases. Germline V gene sequence: CDR1 SQVTM, CDR2 ANQGSEA. Trimming removed 8 bases at V and 10 bases at J, with 24 bases between. CDR3 length: 14 amino acids.